One and the same sample provided the 20 T cell receptor beta chains below, sequenced in a study of blood T cell repertoires in COVID-19. Sequenced by immunoSEQ multiplex PCR; TCRdb stores in-frame clones only, minus some. The table lists about 86,000 clones, roughly 78% of them singletons. The sample comprised peripheral blood. These receptors all come from a woman older than 75 with acute or convalescent COVID-19.

V and J are TRBV10-3 and TRBJ2-2; no clear D gene. The V end was cut by 6 bases, the J end by 5 bases, with 4 bases between. CDR1 is ENHRY, CDR2 SYGVKD, per germline. This CDR3 spans 11 amino acids. CDR3 DNA sequence: TGTGCCATCAGGCAGACCGGGGAGCTGTTTTTT. This codes for CAIRQTGELFF.

The rearrangement joins TRBV6-5 to TRBJ1-5, with D perhaps TRBD1 (5 bases). Trimming removed 8 bases from V and 8 bases from J, with 16 bases in between. Per germline, CDR1 MNHEY and CDR2 SVGAGI. This CDR3 is built from 13 residues. The CDR3 spells CASFKGNWEPQHF. CDR3 DNA: TGTGCCAGCTTCAAGGGGAACTGGGAGCCCCAGCATTTT.

The gene calls are TRBV11-2 and TRBJ2-7; D is ambiguous. From germline, CDR1 is SGHAT and CDR2 FQNNGV. The CDR3 runs to 12 residues. The ends were cut back, 5 bases at V and 2 bases at J, with 7 bases in the middle. The CDR3 coding sequence is TGTGCCAGCAGCCCTCTTACCTACGAGCAGTACTTC. This sequence encodes CASSPLTYEQYF.

This chain joins TRBV7-2 and TRBJ2-2, with 7 bases that match TRBD2. Looked up from germline, CDR1 is SGHTA and CDR2 is FQGNSA. This CDR3 contains 17 residues. Trimming removed 2 bases from V and 0 bases from J; junction bases left unmatched: 6. CDR3 coding DNA: TGTGCCAGCAGCTTACCCCTGGGGGGGGCGAACACCGGGGAGCTGTTTTTT. Translating gives CASSLPLGGANTGELFF.

The chain employs TRBV5-1 and TRBJ2-1, with 10 bases lining up with TRBD2. The CDR3 has 15 residues. The trim removed 4 bases at V and 4 bases at J, leaving 5 bases unmatched. Germline values: CDR1 SGHRS, CDR2 YFSETQ. CDR3 loop: CASSPPLAGYNEQFF. CDR3 bases: TGCGCCAGCAGCCCTCCACTAGCGGGATACAATGAGCAGTTCTTC.

V usage is TRBV10-2 and J usage is TRBJ2-7; a possible D gene is TRBD2 (5 bases). This CDR3 comprises 12 residues. Trimming shortened V by 9 bases and J by 3 bases, and 12 bases separated the two germline ends. Per the germline V gene, CDR1 is WSHSY and CDR2 is SAAADI. The CDR3 nucleotides read TGCGCCAGTGGGATTCGGGGCTACGAGCAGTACTTC. Its protein product is CASGIRGYEQYF.

The gene calls are TRBV5-1 and TRBJ2-7, with D uncertain. The length of the CDR3 is 15 residues. The germline CDR1 and CDR2 sequences are SGHRS and YFSETQ. The V gene lost 0 bases and the J gene lost 3 bases, with 13 bases spanning the gap. The CDR3 spells CASSLESGFGYEQYF. As DNA, the CDR3 is TGCGCCAGCAGCTTGGAGTCGGGTTTTGGCTACGAGCAGTACTTC.

This clone appeared a single time. J is TRBJ1-2 and V is TRBV6-6, with a weak D call TRBD1 (6 bases). Trimming left V 4 bases short and J 5 bases short, with 8 bases between. Germline V gene sequence: CDR1 MNHNY, CDR2 SVGAGI (reference sequence). CDR3 length: 12 amino acids. The CDR3 here is CASSSGQYGYTF. In nucleotides, the CDR3 is TGTGCCAGCAGTTCTGGACAGTATGGCTACACCTTC.

V usage is TRBV20-1 and J usage is TRBJ2-5; TRBD1 might be the D (5 bases). The CDR3 has 10 amino acids. Per the germline V gene, CDR1 is DFQATT and CDR2 is SNEGSKA (reference sequence). Trimming cost V 6 bases and J 11 bases, with 13 bases left between them. The DNA of the CDR3 is TGCAGTGCCTCAAATCCAGGGCAGTACTTC. This translates into CSASNPGQYF.

The chain links TRBV12-3 or TRBV12-4 to TRBJ1-6, with unresolved D. V shed 7 bases and J shed 7 bases, with 11 bases lying between them. The CDR3 sequence is 13 residues long. CDR3 bases: TGTGCCAGCACAGTTGGAGTCAATTCACCCCTCCACTTT. It is translated as CASTVGVNSPLHF.

The chain joins TRBV15 to TRBJ2-5; 7 bases line up with TRBD2. CDR1 is LNHNV and CDR2 is YYDKDF in the germline V gene (reference sequence). Germline trimming cut 0 bases from V and 2 bases from J; bases unmatched to any gene: 3. The CDR3 is 15 residues long. This chain's CDR3 is CATSRDLGGQETQYF. The CDR3, as DNA: TGTGCCACCAGCAGAGATTTGGGGGGGCAAGAGACCCAGTACTTC.

V gene TRBV10-3 combines with J gene TRBJ1-5; 9 bases align to TRBD1. V was clipped by 6 bases and J by 4 bases; unmatched bases: 7. Looked up from germline, CDR1 is ENHRY and CDR2 is SYGVKD. The CDR3 consists of 15 residues. CDR3 coding DNA: TGTGCCATCAGCCCCGGGACAGGGAATAATCAGCCCCAGCATTTT. It codes for CAISPGTGNNQPQHF.

The chain employs TRBV2 and TRBJ2-7, with 13 bases aligning to TRBD2. The CDR3 contains 13 residues. The J segment lost 7 bases and the V segment lost 9 bases, leaving 6 bases of the junction unmatched. Germline values: CDR1 SNHLY, CDR2 FYNNEI. CDR3 amino acids: CASTGLAGVEQYF. The CDR3 nucleotides read TGTGCCAGTACCGGACTAGCGGGAGTTGAGCAGTACTTC.

The rearrangement links TRBV6-5 to TRBJ1-2; the match to TRBD1 covers 8 bases. J lost 0 bases, V lost 6 bases, and 6 bases had no gene match. The CDR3 consists of 15 residues. Germline V CDR1 and CDR2: MNHEY, SVGAGI. DNA for the CDR3: TGTGCCAGCAGACGACAGGGGCTAGCTAACTATGGCTACACCTTC. It translates to CASRRQGLANYGYTF.

The chain has TRBV5-1 and TRBJ2-7, with D possibly TRBD2 on 5 matching bases. Germline V gives CDR1 SGHRS, CDR2 YFSETQ. The V gene lost 2 bases and the J gene lost 3 bases, with 15 bases spanning the gap. The CDR3 totals 15 residues. The CDR3 nucleotides are TGCGCCAGCAGCTTAGAGGGTCCTGCAGGCTACGAGCAGTACTTC. Translating it yields CASSLEGPAGYEQYF.

The chain employs TRBV7-2 and TRBJ1-1; 9 nucleotides align to TRBD1. Trimming removed 2 bases from V and 5 bases from J; junction bases left unmatched: 12. The CDR3 spans 17 residues. Per germline, CDR1 SGHTA and CDR2 FQGNSA. CDR3 sequence: CASSLKFPGTGMTEAFF. In DNA, the CDR3 is TGTGCCAGCAGCTTAAAGTTCCCCGGGACAGGGATGACTGAAGCTTTCTTT.

The chain employs TRBV29-1 and TRBJ2-2; D is possibly TRBD1 (6 bases). Germline V gene lookup returns CDR1 SQVTM and CDR2 ANQGSEA. CDR3 length: 15 amino acids. The V gene lost 1 base and the J gene lost 1 base, with 10 bases spanning the gap. The CDR3 loop is CSVEGAGVNTGELFF. CDR3 sequence (DNA): TGCAGCGTTGAAGGGGCAGGGGTGAACACCGGGGAGCTGTTTTTT.

This clone was detected many times. V is TRBV19 and J is TRBJ2-3; the match to TRBD2 covers 12 bases. V was pared by 0 bases and J by 0 bases, with 4 bases of the junction left unmatched. The CDR3 is 18 residues long. Germline V gives CDR1 LNHDA, CDR2 SQIVND (reference sequence). Here the CDR3 reads CASSIERTSGVSTDTQYF. As DNA, the CDR3 is TGTGCCAGTAGTATAGAAAGGACTAGCGGGGTTAGCACAGATACGCAGTATTTT. Together with reference TRBV19 and TRBJ2-3, the CDR3 gives the full variable domain: DGGITQSPKYLFRKEGQNVTLSCEQNLNHDAMYWYRQDPGQGLRLIYYSQIVNDFQKGDIAEGYSVSREKKESFPLTVTSAQKNPTAFYLCASSIERTSGVSTDTQYFGPGTRLTVL.

The chain combines TRBV11-3 with TRBJ2-7, with 8 positions matching TRBD2. V dropped 2 bases and J dropped 6; count of bases not matched to a gene: 9. Germline V gives CDR1 SGHNT, CDR2 YENEEA. This CDR3 contains 15 residues. As DNA, the CDR3 is TGTGCCAGCAGCTTACGAGCGGGAGTTTCCGGCGAGCAGTACTTC. This encodes CASSLRAGVSGEQYF.

The genes are TRBV6-2 or TRBV6-3 and TRBJ1-5; no definite D call. From germline, CDR1 is MNHEY and CDR2 SVGEGT. Trimming left V 4 bases short and J 0 bases short, with 10 bases between. The CDR3 spans 15 residues. In DNA, the CDR3 is TGTGCCAGCAGTTTGTCGACACATAGCAATCAGCCCCAGCATTTT. Translated, it gives CASSLSTHSNQPQHF.